The T cell receptor beta chain under discussion was sequenced for a study of cytomegalovirus exposure and HLA in healthy donors. Turning to the study itself: The 110 or so validation repertoires used a platform that matched the one used for the approximately 620 first-cohort repertoires, as a later analysis reported.

V was clipped by 5 bases and J by 12 bases, with 17 bases between them. There are 13 residues in the CDR3. The germline V gene has CDR1 MDHEN and CDR2 SYDVKM. For this clone: What it recognizes is unknown.

Findings and caveats of the study: Researchers catalogued approximately 160 TCR beta chains as cytomegalovirus-associated. The tendency of first-cohort TCR clusters to co-occur in the roughly 110 validation repertoires emerged from a later analysis. Researchers reported that a few CMV-associated chains were confirmed in vitro as CMV antigen-specific.

Data came from immunoSEQ multiplex PCR; TCRdb stores just in-frame clones and leaves some out. The sample consists of 130,000 to 150,000 clones, over 80% of them appearing once. Sequenced: PBMCs. The chain employs TRBV28 and TRBJ2-1; D perhaps matches TRBD2 (5 bases). This receptor was taken from a man younger than 35 in good health and CMV-seropositive. The CDR3 DNA is TGTGCCAGCAGTCCCGACCTGCTCGCGGGGCAGTTCTTC. Translating gives CASSPDLLAGQFF.